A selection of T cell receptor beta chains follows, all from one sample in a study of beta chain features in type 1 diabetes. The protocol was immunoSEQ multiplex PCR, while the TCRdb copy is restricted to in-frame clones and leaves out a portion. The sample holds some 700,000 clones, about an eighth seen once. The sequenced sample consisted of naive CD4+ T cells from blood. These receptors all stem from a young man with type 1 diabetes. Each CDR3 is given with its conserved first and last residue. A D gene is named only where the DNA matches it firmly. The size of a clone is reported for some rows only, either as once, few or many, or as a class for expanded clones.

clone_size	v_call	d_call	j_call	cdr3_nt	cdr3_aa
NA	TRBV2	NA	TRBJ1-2	TGTGCCAGCAGTGAAGGACAGGACTATGGCTACACCTTC	CASSEGQDYGYTF
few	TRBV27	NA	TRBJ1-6	TGTGCCAGCAGTTCACGGCCCTATAATTCACCCCTCCACTTT	CASSSRPYNSPLHF
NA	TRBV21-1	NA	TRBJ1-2	TGTGCCAGCAGCAAAGCGGTGGCGGCGTTCTATGGCTACACCTTC	CASSKAVAAFYGYTF
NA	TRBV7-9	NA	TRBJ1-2	TGTGCCAGCAGCTCCGACTACGGCTACACCTTC	CASSSDYGYTF
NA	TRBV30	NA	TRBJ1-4	TGTGCCTGGCTGAACGGATTTAATGAAAAACTGTTTTTT	CAWLNGFNEKLFF
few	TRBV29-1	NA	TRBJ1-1	TGCAGCGTGGGGGTGCGGGGGAACACTGAAGCTTTCTTT	CSVGVRGNTEAFF
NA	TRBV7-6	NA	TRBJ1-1	TGTGCCAGCACCCCAGAGGGGCTCTCGAACACTGAAGCTTTCTTT	CASTPEGLSNTEAFF
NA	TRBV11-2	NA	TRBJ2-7	TGTGCCAGCAGCTCAAACTCCTACGAGCAGTACTTC	CASSSNSYEQYF
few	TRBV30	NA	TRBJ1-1	TGTGCCTGGAGTGTACTCGGTCTCGAAGCTTTCTTT	CAWSVLGLEAFF
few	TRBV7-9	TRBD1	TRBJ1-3	TGTGCCAGCAGCTCCGACAGGGTCTTCTCTGGAAACACCATATATTTT	CASSSDRVFSGNTIYF
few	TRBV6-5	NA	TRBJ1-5	TGTGCCAGCAGTTGGGATAGCAATCAGCCCCAGCATTTT	CASSWDSNQPQHF
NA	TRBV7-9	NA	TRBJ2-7	TGTGCCAGCAGCCCCGGACAGATCTACGAGCAGTACTTC	CASSPGQIYEQYF
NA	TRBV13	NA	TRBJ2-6	TGTGCCAGCAGCTTAGTAGGGGATTTCTCTGGGGCCAACGTCCTGACTTTC	CASSLVGDFSGANVLTF
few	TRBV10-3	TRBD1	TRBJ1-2	TGTGCCATCAGTGGACAGGGGGTTATGAATGACTACACCTTC	CAISGQGVMNDYTF
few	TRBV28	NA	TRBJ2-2	TGTGCCAGCAGTCCCCTGGATAACCTGAACACCGGGGAGCTGTTTTTT	CASSPLDNLNTGELFF
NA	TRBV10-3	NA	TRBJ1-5	TGTGCCATCAAGGCCGCTGAAGGCAATCAGCCCCAGCATTTT	CAIKAAEGNQPQHF
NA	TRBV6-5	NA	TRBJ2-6	TGTGCCAGCATCGACAGGTCCGGGGCCAACGTCCTGACTTTC	CASIDRSGANVLTF
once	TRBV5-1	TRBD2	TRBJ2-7	TGCGCCAGCAGCTTATCGGGGGGCTACGAGCAGTACTTC	CASSLSGGYEQYF
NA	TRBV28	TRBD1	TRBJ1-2	TGTGCCAGCAGCCGGGCCGGAGACAGGGTCCTCTATGGCTACACCTTC	CASSRAGDRVLYGYTF
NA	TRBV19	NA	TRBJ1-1	TGTGCCAGTAGTATGGCTGGAGCTGAAGCTTTCTTT	CASSMAGAEAFF
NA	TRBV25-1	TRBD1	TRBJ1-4	TGTGCCAGCAAGGGAGCTACAGGGGGAAAACTGTTTTTT	CASKGATGGKLFF
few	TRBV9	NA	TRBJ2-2	TGTGCCAGCTCTAAAAACACCGGGGAGCTGTTTTTT	CASSKNTGELFF
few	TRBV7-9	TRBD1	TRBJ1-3	TGTGCCAGCAGCTACAGGGGGCTTGGGAACACCATATATTTT	CASSYRGLGNTIYF
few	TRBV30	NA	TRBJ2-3	TGTGCCTGGAGAGACTCAGGGGATACGCAGTATTTT	CAWRDSGDTQYF
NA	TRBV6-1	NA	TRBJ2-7	TGTGCCAGCAGGTCCGGGGGGCACCCTCTCGAGCAGTACTTC	CASRSGGHPLEQYF
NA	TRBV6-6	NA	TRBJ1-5	TGTGCCAGCAGTTACCCCGGGAAGGGCAATCAGCCCCAGCATTTT	CASSYPGKGNQPQHF
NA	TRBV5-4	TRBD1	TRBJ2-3	TGTGCCAGCAGCAGCCGGGACAGGGGTACAGATACGCAGTATTTT	CASSSRDRGTDTQYF
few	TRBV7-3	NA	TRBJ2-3	TGTGCCAGCAGCGCCAACGGGGGGCAGAGAGATACGCAGTATTTT	CASSANGGQRDTQYF
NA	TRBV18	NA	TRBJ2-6	TGTGCCAGCTCACCACGGAGGGGCAACTCTGGGGCCAACGTCCTGACTTTC	CASSPRRGNSGANVLTF
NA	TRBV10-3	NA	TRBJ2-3	TGTGCCATCACTCGGGGACAACTCAATGGGGCGCAGTATTTT	CAITRGQLNGAQYF
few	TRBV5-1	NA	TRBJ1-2	TGCGCCAGCAGCCTGGTTGGGGGGCACGGCTATGGCTACACCTTC	CASSLVGGHGYGYTF
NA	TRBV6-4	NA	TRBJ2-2	TGTGCCAGCAGTGAATGGGCCCCCAGCGGGGAGCTGTTTTTT	CASSEWAPSGELFF
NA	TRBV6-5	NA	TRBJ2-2	TGTGCCAGCAGTTACGGCCAGGGAAACACCGGGGAGCTGTTTTTT	CASSYGQGNTGELFF
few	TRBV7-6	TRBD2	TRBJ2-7	TGTGCCAGCAGCTTAGGGCTAGCGGGGAACTCCTACGAGCAGTACTTC	CASSLGLAGNSYEQYF
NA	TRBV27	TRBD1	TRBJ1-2	TGTGCCAGCAGCCGGACGGGGGTCGGACAGGGACCTAACTATGGCTACACCTTC	CASSRTGVGQGPNYGYTF
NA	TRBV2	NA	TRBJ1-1	TGTGCCAGCAGTGTAGGGGACTCTACTGAAGCTTTCTTT	CASSVGDSTEAFF
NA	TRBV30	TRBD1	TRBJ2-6	TGTGCCAGTACAGGGGTCTCTGGGGCCAACGTCCTGACTTTC	CASTGVSGANVLTF
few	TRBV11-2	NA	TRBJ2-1	TGTGCCAGCAGCTTAGGACAGAACAATGAGCAGTTCTTC	CASSLGQNNEQFF